Presented here are 18 T cell receptor beta chains from one specimen sequenced in a study of CD8 T cells in ankylosing spondylitis. Overall study findings and caveats: Ankylosing spondylitis blood appeared to be characterized by a TCR beta motif of roughly eight highly homologous variants.

MiXCR, applied by TCRdb to the 5' RACE reads, yields one record per CDR3 protein. Of around 450,000 distinct CDR3 sequences detected, around 26% appear once; the ten largest clones hold about 0.92%. For these receptors, no antigen is known. Sequenced material: blood, either unsorted or a sorted T cell fraction (not recorded which). The receptors derive from a male donor with ankylosing spondylitis.

V gene TRBV20-1 combines with J gene TRBJ1-5; 8 bases line up with TRBD1. Looked up from germline, CDR1 is DFQATT and CDR2 is SNEGSKA (reference sequence). The junction had 7 bases not matched to a gene; V was cut back by 7 bases and J by 5 bases. The CDR3 totals 13 residues. The CDR3 nucleotides are TGCAGTGTTGCTAAACAGGGGGATCAGCCCCAGCATTTT. Translating gives CSVAKQGDQPQHF.

For the CDR3, the DNA is TGTGCCAGCAGTTTGTATGCCTCTCGTCGGGCAGATACGCAGTATTTT. Translating gives CASSLYASRRADTQYF. This sequence joins TRBV27 and TRBJ2-3; D uncertain. Germline V gene data show CDR1 as MNHEY and CDR2 as SMNVEV (reference sequence). The V and J ends lost 3 bases and 4 bases respectively, with 17 bases between them. This CDR3 region has 16 residues.

The CDR3 region is CASTLGSGYTF. The CDR3 DNA reads as TGTGCTTCTACCCTGGGGAGTGGCTACACCTTC. The genes are TRBV6-2 or TRBV6-3 and TRBJ1-2; D is undetermined. The CDR3 contains 11 residues. The germline V gene encodes CDR1 MNHEY and CDR2 SVGEGT.

The V and J genes are TRBV6-1 and TRBJ2-1; no firm D call. The CDR3 covers 16 residues. V was pared by 6 bases and J by 3 bases, with 18 bases between. Germline V lookup: CDR1 MNHNS, CDR2 SASEGT. Written as DNA, the CDR3 is TGTGCCAGCAGATCGAACATGGCCGCCTACTACAATGAGCAGTTCTTC. Amino acid sequence: CASRSNMAAYYNEQFF.

This clonotype was observed a handful of times. V and J are TRBV5-1 and TRBJ2-3, with 10 bases aligning to TRBD1. Losses at the gene ends were 2 bases for V and 4 bases for J; bases not matched to a gene: 4. CDR1 SGHRS and CDR2 YFSETQ come from the germline V gene. This CDR3 has 15 amino acids. The CDR3, as DNA: TGCGCCAGCAGCTTACGGACAGGGGGATCAGATACGCAGTATTTT. This sequence encodes CASSLRTGGSDTQYF.

This clonotype was seen many times. This chain joins TRBV7-9 and TRBJ2-1, with 9 nucleotides matching TRBD1. V dropped 1 base and J dropped 8; count of bases not matched to a gene: 6. Looked up from germline, CDR1 is SEHNR and CDR2 is FQNEAQ (reference sequence). This CDR3 has 15 amino acids. This CDR3 reads CASSLVGQGLHEQFF. CDR3 sequence (DNA): TGTGCCAGCAGCTTAGTGGGACAGGGTCTACATGAGCAGTTCTTC.

V is TRBV12-3 or TRBV12-4 and J is TRBJ1-2, with a weak D call TRBD1 (5 bases). V was trimmed by 6 bases and J by 4 bases, leaving 9 bases between them. The CDR3 extends over 12 amino acids. DNA of the CDR3: TGTGCCAGCAGGGGGGACGGCTATGGCTACACCTTC. It yields the protein CASRGDGYGYTF.

The V gene is TRBV5-1, the J gene TRBJ2-3, with D uncertain. The germline V gene encodes CDR1 SGHRS and CDR2 YFSETQ. V was trimmed by 5 bases and J by 3 bases, leaving 16 bases between them. This CDR3 has 15 residues. The DNA of the CDR3 is TGCGCCAGCAGACTCGGGCCGACGGAGACAGATACGCAGTATTTT. Translating it yields CASRLGPTETDTQYF.

This chain's CDR3 is CASSPPFAGVYNEQFF. The CDR3 region has the DNA TGTGCCAGCTCACCACCCTTTGCGGGAGTTTACAATGAGCAGTTCTTC. This chain joins TRBV18 and TRBJ2-1, with TRBD2 matching over 7 bases. Trimming at V came to 0 bases and at J to 4 bases, leaving 6 bases not matched to a gene. Per germline, CDR1 KGHSH and CDR2 LQKENI. The CDR3 has 16 residues. Variable domain in full (rest from reference TRBV18 and TRBJ2-1): NAGVMQNPRHLVRRRGQEARLRCSPMKGHSHVYWYRQLPEEGLKFMVYLQKENIIDESGMPKERFSAEFPKEGPSILRIQQVVRGDSAAYFCASSPPFAGVYNEQFFGPGTRLTVL.

This clonotype showed up just a few times. The rearrangement links TRBV7-9 to TRBJ2-2; TRBD2 matches 9 bases. Per germline, CDR1 SEHNR and CDR2 FQNEAQ (reference sequence). CDR3 length equals 16 residues. V was pared by 11 bases and J by 0 bases, with 10 bases of the junction left unmatched. Here the CDR3 reads CAAPGGRASNTGELFF. CDR3 DNA sequence: TGTGCCGCCCCTGGCGGGAGGGCCTCGAACACCGGGGAGCTGTTTTTT.

This chain connects TRBV10-3 to TRBJ2-5; 7 bases match TRBD2. Germline V gene sequence: CDR1 ENHRY, CDR2 SYGVKD. V shed 6 bases, J shed 4 bases, and the junction held 5 bases outside the gene matches. CDR3 length: 13 residues. DNA for the CDR3: TGTGCCATCAGGCAAGCGGGAAGAGAGACCCAGTACTTC. Translated, it gives CAIRQAGRETQYF.

The chain carries TRBV3-1 and TRBJ2-1, with 7 bases that match TRBD1. Germline CDR1 and CDR2: LGHDT and YNNKEL (reference sequence). The V segment lost 0 bases and the J segment 5 bases; nucleotides outside the gene matches: 4. This CDR3 has 15 residues. CDR3 amino acids: CASSQDRGKHNEQFF. CDR3 nucleotides: TGTGCCAGCAGCCAAGACAGGGGGAAACACAATGAGCAGTTCTTC.

This chain joins TRBV5-1 and TRBJ2-1; maybe TRBD2 (6 bases). This CDR3 is built from 17 residues. Germline CDR1 reads SGHRS; CDR2 reads YFSETQ. Trimming pared 4 bases from V and 4 bases from J, leaving 21 bases between. Here the CDR3 reads CASSHRDSGEVYNEQFF. The DNA of the CDR3 is TGCGCCAGCAGCCATCGGGACTCGGGGGAGGTTTACAATGAGCAGTTCTTC.

This clonotype was observed a few times. This chain uses TRBV12-3 or TRBV12-4 with TRBJ2-2, with D unclear. The ends were cut back, 7 bases at V and 6 bases at J, with 18 bases in the middle. CDR3 size: 15 residues. CDR3 residues: CASTGGIATPGELFF. CDR3 DNA: TGTGCCAGCACCGGCGGAATAGCAACGCCCGGGGAGCTGTTTTTT.

This clonotype was found a few times. The V gene is TRBV2, the J gene TRBJ2-2; 7 bases agree with TRBD1. Germline V gene data show CDR1 as SNHLY and CDR2 as FYNNEI. V dropped 6 bases and J dropped 6; count of bases not matched to a gene: 4. CDR3 length: 13 amino acids. CDR3 nucleotides: TGTGCCAGCAGAACCGGACAGGCCGGGGAGCTGTTTTTT. This translates into CASRTGQAGELFF. The full variable domain, its missing parts supplied by reference TRBV2 and TRBJ2-2, is EPEVTQTPSHQVTQMGQEVILRCVPISNHLYFYWYRQILGQKVEFLVSFYNNEISEKSEIFDDQFSVERPDGSNFTLKIRSTKLEDSAMYFCASRTGQAGELFFGEGSRLTVL.

This chain joins TRBV5-6 and TRBJ2-3; D gene ambiguous. The CDR3 runs to 13 residues. Trimming pared 4 bases from V and 5 bases from J, leaving 11 bases between. Germline lookup yields CDR1 SGHDT and CDR2 YYEEEE. The chain's CDR3 is CASSDIDGDTQYF. The CDR3 region has the DNA TGTGCCAGCAGCGACATTGATGGAGATACGCAGTATTTT.

This clonotype showed up many times. The V call is TRBV5-1, the J call TRBJ2-1; 8 bases agree with TRBD2. V lost 1 base and J lost 8; bases outside the gene matches: 8. The CDR3 length is 15 residues. Germline CDR1 and CDR2: SGHRS and YFSETQ. As DNA, the CDR3 is TGCGCCAGCAGCTTGACGGGAGGGCCGGGAGATGAGCAGTTCTTC. It encodes CASSLTGGPGDEQFF.

This clonotype was counted between two and nine times. V and J are TRBV7-9 and TRBJ2-7; D gene ambiguous. This CDR3 is 12 amino acids long. From germline, CDR1 is SEHNR and CDR2 FQNEAQ (reference sequence). V was clipped by 1 base and J by 7 bases, with 8 bases between them. The CDR3 spells CASSLEAGEQYF. CDR3 in DNA: TGTGCCAGCAGCTTAGAGGCAGGAGAGCAGTACTTC.